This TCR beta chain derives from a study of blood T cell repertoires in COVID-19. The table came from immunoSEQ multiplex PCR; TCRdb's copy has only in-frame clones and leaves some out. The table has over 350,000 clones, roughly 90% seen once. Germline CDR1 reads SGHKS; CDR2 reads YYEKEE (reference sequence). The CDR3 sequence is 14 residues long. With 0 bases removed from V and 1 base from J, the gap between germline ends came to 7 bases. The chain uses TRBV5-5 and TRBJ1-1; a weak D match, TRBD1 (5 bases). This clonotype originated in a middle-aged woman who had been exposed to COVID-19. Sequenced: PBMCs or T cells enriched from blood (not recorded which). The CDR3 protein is CASSLATANTEAFF. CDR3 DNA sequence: TGTGCCAGCAGCTTGGCGACAGCGAACACTGAAGCTTTCTTT.